This T cell receptor (beta chain) was sequenced in a study of identical twins. Template switching created a universal primer site, and the cDNA included unique molecular identifiers. TCRdb re-called the 5' RACE reads through MiXCR, storing one row per CDR3 protein. The sample lists 200,000 to 250,000 distinct CDR3 sequences, 5.5% to 7.5% occurring once. V lost 5 bases and J lost 7; bases outside the gene matches: 11. This CDR3 comprises 16 residues. In this sample, this clonotype turned up a few times. Its cognate antigen is unknown. Whole-study results and caveats: Monozygotic twins shared more out-of-frame TCR alpha than recombination models predicted.

The same data also contributed to another study, on T cells expressing NK-cell markers.

Sequenced: CD8+ T cells sorted from blood. The V call is TRBV12-3 or TRBV12-4, the J call TRBJ2-7, with 13 bases lining up with TRBD2. The receptor's source is a woman between 18 and 29 years old in good health. The CDR3 spells CASSPGLAGTWGEQYF. Here the CDR3 DNA reads TGTGCCAGCAGTCCGGGACTAGCGGGAACCTGGGGGGAGCAGTACTTC.